A selection of T cell receptor beta chains follows, all from one sample in a study of T cell responses to AZD1222 COVID-19 vaccine. Method: immunoSEQ multiplex PCR; TCRdb's copy keeps in-frame clones and lacks some. The data show about 200,000 clones, 85% to 95% seen once. This specimen was peripheral blood, taken 28 days after the second AZD1222 dose. The receptor source for this set is an adult who received the AZD1222 COVID-19 vaccine. The CDR3 runs from the conserved cysteine through the conserved F or W. The order of the fields is J gene, V gene, CDR3 length, CDR3 protein.

>TRBJ1-5|TRBV2|14
CASSVDKSNQPQHF
>TRBJ2-2|TRBV7-9|16
CASSLAGAENTGELFF
>TRBJ1-1|TRBV2|14
CASTVLGGNTEAFF
>TRBJ1-4|TRBV3-1/TRBV3-2|12
CASSRWPPELFF
>TRBJ1-3|TRBV10-3|14
CAIRSGSSGNTIYF
>TRBJ1-1|TRBV5-1|15
CASSLAGTMNTEAFF
>TRBJ2-7|TRBV7-9|16
CASSAQSGGILYEQYF
>TRBJ1-2|TRBV6-2/TRBV6-3|13
CASSSDSIYGYTF
>TRBJ1-1|TRBV12-3/TRBV12-4|13
CASSPQTNTEAFF
>TRBJ2-5|TRBV3-1/TRBV3-2|13
CASRATSEETQYF
>TRBJ1-2|TRBV5-1|14
CASSGYRETYGYTF
>TRBJ2-3|TRBV7-2|15
CASSSLWGAGDTQYF
>TRBJ2-2|TRBV6-5|15
CASRDDSAITGELFF
>TRBJ1-6|TRBV29-1|13
CSVGWGDNSPLHF
>TRBJ1-2|TRBV12-3/TRBV12-4|12
CASSIGQGGYTF
>TRBJ1-6|TRBV28|15
CASRTGTSYNSPLHF
>TRBJ2-1|TRBV9|15
CASSVGAGGPNEQFF
>TRBJ1-2|TRBV5-1|13
CASSPKHPYGYTF
>TRBJ1-5|TRBV28|13
CASSPTGGQPQHF
>TRBJ2-7|TRBV6-2/TRBV6-3|11
CASSYRYEQYF
>TRBJ2-3|TRBV5-1|15
CASSYQGRDTDTQYF
>TRBJ1-1|TRBV5-6|14
CASSSPGGFTEAFF
>TRBJ1-5|TRBV5-4|14
CASSIYQGNQPQHF
>TRBJ1-5|TRBV19|15
CASSIGLQLGQPQHF
>TRBJ1-1|TRBV4-2|15
CASSQESQGRPEAFF
>TRBJ1-2|TRBV5-4|15
CASRFADREYYGYTF
>TRBJ1-1|TRBV4-2|13
CASSQAGRPEAFF
>TRBJ2-1|TRBV7-3|13
CASSLLAGAEQFF
>TRBJ2-1|TRBV9|15
CASSGRAGGPGEQFF
>TRBJ1-5|TRBV3-1/TRBV3-2|12
CASSLMNQPQHF
>TRBJ1-2|TRBV5-6|17
CASSLTGLYFSNYGYTF
>TRBJ1-1|TRBV7-2|14
CASSLKAGNTEAFF
>TRBJ2-7|TRBV27|13
CASSFRPSYEQYF
>TRBJ2-3|TRBV30|12
CAWSEVTDTQYF
>TRBJ1-2|TRBV7-9|16
CASSLQSLKFREGYTF
>TRBJ1-4|TRBV27|14
CASRRPGPNEKLFF
>TRBJ2-7|TRBV15|22
CATSYEIGPRGPEQLQTYEQYF
>TRBJ2-2|TRBV20-1|11
CAQAGTGELFF
>TRBJ2-7|TRBV7-9|14
CASSWDRGNYEQYF
>TRBJ2-5|TRBV7-2|15
CASSSIRALAQTQYF
>TRBJ2-7|TRBV4-1|12
CASSSSGLEQYF
>TRBJ2-7|TRBV19|15
CASSIIGGLPYEQYF
>TRBJ1-1|TRBV5-1|14
CASSPTTEGVEAFF
>TRBJ1-1|TRBV27|12
CASSTGPTEAFF
>TRBJ1-1|TRBV21-1|20
CASSKVAGTKGANRGLEAFF
>TRBJ2-1|TRBV27|14
CASSFLAGGWEQFF
>TRBJ2-5|TRBV2|16
CASSRRLAGNGETQYF
>TRBJ1-6|TRBV7-3|15
CASSLGQGLGSPLHF
>TRBJ2-1|TRBV2|15
CASSDPVGTPNEQFF
>TRBJ1-1|TRBV28|14
CASEDGTGGYEAFF
>TRBJ2-2|TRBV6-5|14
CASSYLASDGELFF
>TRBJ2-2|TRBV18|16
CASSPPGGANTGELFF
>TRBJ2-2|TRBV2|16
CASTQLGATNTGELFF
>TRBJ1-2|TRBV5-1|14
CASSSGAANYGYTF
>TRBJ1-4|TRBV5-4|15
CASSRRGTVNEKLFF